This entry is about one T cell receptor beta chain. Its antigen is still unknown. These data come from a study of T cell repertoires in cytomegalovirus infection. TCRdb re-called the reads through MiXCR, storing one row per CDR3 protein. The sample includes tens of thousands of distinct CDR3 sequences, 20% to 25% of them seen just once. This CDR3 has 17 amino acids. From germline, CDR1 is DFQATT and CDR2 SNEGSKA (reference sequence). Trimming cost V 0 bases and J 0 bases, with 17 bases left between them. The source material was PBMCs, sequenced either directly or after in vitro stimulation (not recorded which). The chain is built from TRBV20-1 and TRBJ1-1; D might be TRBD1 (5 bases). The receptor was derived from a human donor in good health (CMV status not recorded). Some clones in this sample may be carry-over from other donors' samples. The CDR3 DNA is TGCAGTGCTAGAGATTTCAGGACCGGGACCATGAACACTGAAGCTTTCTTT. It codes for CSARDFRTGTMNTEAFF.